This T cell receptor (beta chain) derives from a study of T cell repertoires in aging, cancer and after chemotherapy. Rearranged V-D-J TRB sequences were amplified with a mixed TRB-A/B primer pool. TCRdb analysed the multiplex PCR reads with MiXCR anew, one entry per CDR3 protein. The sample consists of under 10,000 distinct CDR3 sequences, about 38% of them appearing once. Amplification of TCR beta used genomic DNA extracted from peripheral blood. This clonotype was recorded once. This receptor was taken from a human donor in good health. The material sequenced was blood.

DNA for the CDR3: TGTGCCAGCAGAGGACTAGCGGGGGGGCCGAGCGGTAATGAGCAGTTCTTC. This codes for CASRGLAGGPSGNEQFF. The V and J genes are TRBV6-4 and TRBJ2-1; 15 positions match TRBD2. V gave up 6 bases and J gave up 7 bases; unmatched junction bases: 10. CDR3 size: 17 residues. CDR1 and CDR2 from the germline V gene are MRHNA and SNTAGT.